The subject of this entry is one TCR beta chain. The data were produced by immunoSEQ multiplex PCR, yet TCRdb's version contains in-frame clones alone and is incomplete. The sample lists 150,000 to 200,000 clones; 85% to 95% were seen once. The sample originates from a study of blood T cell repertoires in COVID-19. Followed over time, Seattle patients had been enrolled while infection was active. This CDR3 is built from 15 residues. Germline V gene data show CDR1 as SGDLS and CDR2 as YYNGEE. V lost 2 bases to trimming and J lost 8 bases; unmatched junction nucleotides: 8. The genes are TRBV9 and TRBJ1-2; 11 nucleotides align to TRBD1. Sequencing was done on a sample of peripheral blood. The sequence came from a woman aged 55-70 years with COVID-19, enrolled during active disease. CDR3 bases: TGTGCCAGCAGCGTTGGACAGGGGGCCATTTGGGGCTACACCTTC. As protein: CASSVGQGAIWGYTF.